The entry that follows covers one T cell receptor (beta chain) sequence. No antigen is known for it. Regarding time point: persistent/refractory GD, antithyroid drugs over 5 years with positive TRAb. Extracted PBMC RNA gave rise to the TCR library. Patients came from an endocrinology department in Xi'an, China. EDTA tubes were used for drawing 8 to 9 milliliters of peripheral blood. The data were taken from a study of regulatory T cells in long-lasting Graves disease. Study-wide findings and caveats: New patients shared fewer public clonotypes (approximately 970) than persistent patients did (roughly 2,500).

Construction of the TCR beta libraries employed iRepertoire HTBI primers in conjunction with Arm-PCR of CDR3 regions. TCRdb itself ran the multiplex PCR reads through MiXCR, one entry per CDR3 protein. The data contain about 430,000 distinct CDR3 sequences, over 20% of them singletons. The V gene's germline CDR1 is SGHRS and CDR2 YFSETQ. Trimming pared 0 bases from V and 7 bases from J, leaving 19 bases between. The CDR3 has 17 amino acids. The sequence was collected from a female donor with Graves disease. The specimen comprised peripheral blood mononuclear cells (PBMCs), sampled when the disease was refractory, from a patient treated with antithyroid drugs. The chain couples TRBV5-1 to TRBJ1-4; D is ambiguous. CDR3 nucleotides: TGCGCCAGCAGCTTGGCGGCAGGTGCGGCGCGTGGTGAAAAACTGTTTTTT. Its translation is CASSLAAGAARGEKLFF.